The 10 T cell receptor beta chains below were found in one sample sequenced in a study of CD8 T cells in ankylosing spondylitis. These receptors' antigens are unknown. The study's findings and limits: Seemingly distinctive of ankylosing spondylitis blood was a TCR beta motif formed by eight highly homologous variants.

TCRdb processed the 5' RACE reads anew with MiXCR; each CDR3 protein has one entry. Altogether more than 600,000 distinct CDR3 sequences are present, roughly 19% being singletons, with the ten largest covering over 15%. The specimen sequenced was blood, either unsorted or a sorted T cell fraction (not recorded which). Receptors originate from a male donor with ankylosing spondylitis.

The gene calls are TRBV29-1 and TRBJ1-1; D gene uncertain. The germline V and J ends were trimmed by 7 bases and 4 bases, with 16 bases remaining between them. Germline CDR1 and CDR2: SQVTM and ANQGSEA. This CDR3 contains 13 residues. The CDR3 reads CSACLRDGTEAFF. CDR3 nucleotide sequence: TGCAGCGCCTGTCTGAGAGACGGCACTGAAGCTTTCTTT.

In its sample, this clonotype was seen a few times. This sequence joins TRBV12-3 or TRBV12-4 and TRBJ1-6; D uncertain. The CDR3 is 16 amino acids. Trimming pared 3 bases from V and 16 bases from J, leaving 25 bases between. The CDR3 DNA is TGTGCCAGCAGTTTCGAGGAGGGCTCCTATAATTCACTTCTCCACTTT. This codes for CASSFEEGSYNSLLHF.

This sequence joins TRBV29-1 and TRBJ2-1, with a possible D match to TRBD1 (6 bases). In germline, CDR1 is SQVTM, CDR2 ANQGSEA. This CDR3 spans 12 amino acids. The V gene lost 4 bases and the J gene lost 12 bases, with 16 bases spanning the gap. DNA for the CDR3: TGCAGCGTTGTAGGATCAACAGGGACGCAGTTCTTC. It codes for CSVVGSTGTQFF.

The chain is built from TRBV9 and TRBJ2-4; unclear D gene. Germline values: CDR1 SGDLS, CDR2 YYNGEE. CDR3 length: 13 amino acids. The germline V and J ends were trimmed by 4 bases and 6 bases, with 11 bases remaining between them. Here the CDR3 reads CASSTQDPNIQYF. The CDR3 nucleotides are TGTGCCAGCAGCACCCAGGACCCAAACATTCAGTACTTC.

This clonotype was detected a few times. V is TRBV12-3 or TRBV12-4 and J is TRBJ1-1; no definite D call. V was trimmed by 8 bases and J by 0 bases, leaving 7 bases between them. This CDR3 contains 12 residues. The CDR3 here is CASGSLNTEAFF. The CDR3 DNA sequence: TGTGCCAGCGGATCCTTGAACACTGAAGCTTTCTTT.

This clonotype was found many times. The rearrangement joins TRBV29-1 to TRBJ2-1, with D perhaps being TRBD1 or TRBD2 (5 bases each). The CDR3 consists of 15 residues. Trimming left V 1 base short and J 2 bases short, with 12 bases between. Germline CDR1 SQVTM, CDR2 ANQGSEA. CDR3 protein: CSVEVWDGPYNEQFF. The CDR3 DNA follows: TGCAGCGTTGAAGTTTGGGACGGGCCCTACAATGAGCAGTTCTTC.

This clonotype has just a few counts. Written as DNA, the CDR3 is TGTGCCAGCAGCCAAACTCCGGACGTCTATAATTCACCCCTCCACTTT. It translates to CASSQTPDVYNSPLHF. The chain employs TRBV3-1 and TRBJ1-6; D gene unclear. V lost 2 bases to trimming and J lost 3 bases, with 11 bases between them. The CDR3 is made up of 16 amino acids. Germline loops: CDR1 LGHDT, CDR2 YNNKEL (reference sequence).

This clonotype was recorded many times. CDR3 sequence reads: CASRRGQPYGYTF. CDR3 sequence (DNA): TGTGCCAGCAGACGCGGACAGCCCTATGGCTACACCTTC. The chain recombines TRBV12-3 or TRBV12-4 with TRBJ1-2; D possibly corresponds to TRBD1 (6 bases). This CDR3 region has 13 residues. Trimming left V 6 bases short and J 4 bases short, with 12 bases between.

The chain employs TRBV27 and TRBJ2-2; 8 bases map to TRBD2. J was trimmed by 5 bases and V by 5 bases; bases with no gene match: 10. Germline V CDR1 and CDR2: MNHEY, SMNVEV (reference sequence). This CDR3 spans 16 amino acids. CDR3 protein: CASSKVAGLYTGELFF. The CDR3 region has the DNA TGTGCCAGCAGTAAAGTAGCGGGGTTGTATACCGGGGAGCTGTTTTTT.

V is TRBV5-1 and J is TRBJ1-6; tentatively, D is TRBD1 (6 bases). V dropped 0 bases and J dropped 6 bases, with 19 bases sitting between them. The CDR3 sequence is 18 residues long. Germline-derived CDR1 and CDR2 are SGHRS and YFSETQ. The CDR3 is CASSLGEQGAAGNSPLHF. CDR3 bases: TGCGCCAGCAGCTTGGGTGAACAGGGAGCAGCGGGTAATTCACCCCTCCACTTT.